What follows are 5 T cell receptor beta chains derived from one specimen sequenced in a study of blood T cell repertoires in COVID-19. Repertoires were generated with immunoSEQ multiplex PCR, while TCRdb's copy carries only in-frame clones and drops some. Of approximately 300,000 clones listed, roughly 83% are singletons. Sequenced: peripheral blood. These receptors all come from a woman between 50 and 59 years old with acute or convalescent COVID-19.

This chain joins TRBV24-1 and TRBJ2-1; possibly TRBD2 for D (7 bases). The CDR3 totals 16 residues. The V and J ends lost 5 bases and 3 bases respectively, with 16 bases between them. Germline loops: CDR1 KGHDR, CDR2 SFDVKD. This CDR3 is CATSAGGGAFYNEQFF. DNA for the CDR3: TGTGCCACCAGTGCCGGTGGGGGGGCCTTCTACAATGAGCAGTTCTTC.

CDR3 amino acids: CSCGSPYEQYF. The CDR3 nucleotides read TGCAGTTGCGGGTCCCCCTACGAGCAGTACTTC. J is TRBJ2-7 and V is TRBV20-1, with D possibly being TRBD2 (5 bases). The V gene's germline CDR1 is DFQATT and CDR2 SNEGSKA (reference sequence). CDR3 length equals 11 residues. V was pared by 8 bases and J by 2 bases, with 10 bases between.

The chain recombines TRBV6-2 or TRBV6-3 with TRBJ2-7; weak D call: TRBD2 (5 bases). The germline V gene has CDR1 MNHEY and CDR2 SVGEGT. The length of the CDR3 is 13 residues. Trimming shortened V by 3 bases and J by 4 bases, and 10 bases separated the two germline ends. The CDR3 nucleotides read TGTGCCAGCAGTTATGATCGGGAATACGAGCAGTACTTC. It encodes CASSYDREYEQYF.

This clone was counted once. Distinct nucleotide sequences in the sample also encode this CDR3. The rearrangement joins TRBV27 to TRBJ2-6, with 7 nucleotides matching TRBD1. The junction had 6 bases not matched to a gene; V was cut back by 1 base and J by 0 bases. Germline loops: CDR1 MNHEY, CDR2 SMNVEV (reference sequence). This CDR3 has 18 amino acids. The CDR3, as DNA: TGTGCCAGCAGTTTATTGAGGACAGGTCGCTCTGGGGCCAACGTCCTGACTTTC. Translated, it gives CASSLLRTGRSGANVLTF.

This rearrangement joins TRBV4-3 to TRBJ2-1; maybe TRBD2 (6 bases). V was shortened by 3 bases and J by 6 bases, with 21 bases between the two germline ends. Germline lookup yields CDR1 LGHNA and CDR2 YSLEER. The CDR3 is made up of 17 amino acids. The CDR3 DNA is TGCGCCAGCAGCCACATCCCGACTAGTAAGCCTCTCAATGAGCAGTTCTTC. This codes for CASSHIPTSKPLNEQFF.